The present T cell receptor beta chain was sequenced within a study of T-cell memory formation after mild COVID-19. Findings and limits, study-wide: Cross-reactive memory apparently joined, as some responding clones appeared in pre-infection memory. In second-wave clones peaking day 37, SARS-CoV-2 specificity remained unconfirmed.

On this clonotype itself: Its target is unknown. A read error may account for a junction end that differs from germline.

TCRdb re-called the 5' RACE reads with MiXCR, one entry per CDR3 protein. The table shows around 150,000 distinct CDR3 sequences, with 13% to 15% occurring only once. The CDR3 loop spans 15 amino acids. Germline CDR1 and CDR2: SNHLY and FYNNEI. Input material: PBMCs or a T cell subset sorted from them (not recorded which). This chain joins TRBV2 and TRBJ2-1; D might be TRBD2 (6 bases). This sequence originates from an adult woman who had mild COVID-19 (a few samples of this study predate the infection). Cell type and time point are not known. This chain's CDR3 is CDSSGGTFLYNEQFF. The CDR3 DNA reads TGTGACAGCAGTGGGGGGACTTTCCTTTACAATGAGCAGTTCTTC.